In its sample, the clone carrying this T cell receptor (beta chain) was seen many times. Its antigen remains unknown. There were only healthy Caucasians among the donors. The record originates from a study of identical twins. Notes on the study in general: Donors were not followed over many years; analysis was cross-sectional. Invariant MAIT and iNKT cells could partly confound zero-insertion analyses. In cord blood, abundant beta clonotypes had fewer insertions; memory showed no trend.

TCRdb re-derived calls from the 5' RACE reads in MiXCR, one entry per CDR3 protein. The sample includes hundreds of thousands of distinct CDR3 sequences, around 8.8% of them seen just once. The CDR3 consists of 12 residues. V lost 6 bases to trimming and J lost 8 bases, with 13 bases between them. This sample also appeared in a second study, on yellow fever vaccine responses in identical twins.

The TCR comes from a woman younger than 35 in good health. The chain combines TRBV12-3 or TRBV12-4 with TRBJ1-1; tentative D call: TRBD1 (5 bases). Sequences were obtained from memory (CD45RO+) T cells sorted from blood. The CDR3 is CASSLLRGEAFF. The CDR3 DNA reads TGTGCCAGCAGCCTATTACGGGGGGAAGCTTTCTTT.